The 25 T cell receptor beta chains given below trace back to one sample, sequenced in a study of blood T cell repertoires in COVID-19. Generated by immunoSEQ multiplex PCR, the TCRdb table keeps only in-frame clones and is missing some. The table includes about 170,000 clones, around four fifths detected once. Material: peripheral blood. These receptors all stem from an elderly woman with COVID-19, enrolled during active disease.

The chain has TRBV12-3 or TRBV12-4 and TRBJ1-3; D may be TRBD1 (5 bases). CDR3 length equals 13 residues. The ends were cut back, 5 bases at V and 2 bases at J, with 7 bases in the middle. CDR3 coding DNA: TGTGCCAGCAGTCAGGGTACTGGAAACACCATATATTTT. It yields the protein CASSQGTGNTIYF.

The chain links TRBV6-5 to TRBJ1-6, with 9 nucleotides matching TRBD1. Per germline, CDR1 MNHEY and CDR2 SVGAGI. This CDR3 has 15 amino acids. V lost 6 bases, J lost 9 bases, and 9 bases stayed unmatched. The CDR3 spells CASSRITGGLSPLHF. In DNA form, the CDR3 reads TGTGCCAGCAGCAGGATAACAGGGGGCCTTTCACCCCTCCACTTT.

As DNA, the CDR3 is TGTGCCAGCAGTGAACATCAGGGCTACGAGCAGTACTTC. This gives the protein CASSEHQGYEQYF. V is TRBV6-1 and J is TRBJ2-7, with D perhaps matching TRBD1 (5 bases). The CDR3 has 13 residues. Trimming removed 2 bases at V and 3 bases at J, with 8 bases between. Germline V CDR1 and CDR2: MNHNS, SASEGT.

This sequence joins TRBV24-1 and TRBJ1-2; the D gene is possibly TRBD1 (5 bases). The CDR3 has 14 residues. The germline V and J ends were trimmed by 4 bases and 2 bases, with 10 bases remaining between them. Looked up from germline, CDR1 is KGHDR and CDR2 is SFDVKD. DNA of the CDR3: TGTGCCACCAGTGACACAGGCCGGAACTATGGCTACACCTTC. It translates to CATSDTGRNYGYTF.

In this sample, this clone turned up a few times. The chain links TRBV27 to TRBJ1-1, with TRBD1 matching over 7 bases. This CDR3 has 13 amino acids. The V segment lost 5 bases and the J segment 4 bases; nucleotides outside the gene matches: 4. Germline V lookup: CDR1 MNHEY, CDR2 SMNVEV (reference sequence). CDR3 DNA sequence: TGTGCCAGCAGTCCCTGGGACAGCACTGAAGCTTTCTTT. This translates into CASSPWDSTEAFF.

There are a few counts of this clone. The chain uses TRBV9 and TRBJ2-3; 9 bases line up with TRBD1. Germline V gene sequence: CDR1 SGDLS, CDR2 YYNGEE. This CDR3 is 15 amino acids long. V was pared by 4 bases and J by 3 bases, with 6 bases of the junction left unmatched. Here the CDR3 DNA reads TGTGCCAGCAGCCTTCACAGGGGGCAGACAGATACGCAGTATTTT. It specifies CASSLHRGQTDTQYF.

The CDR3 sequence is CASSYTKTGYYGYTF. In nucleotides, the CDR3 is TGTGCCAGCAGCTACACTAAGACAGGGTACTATGGCTACACCTTC. J is TRBJ1-2 and V is TRBV13; TRBD1 matches at 7 bases. The germline V gene encodes CDR1 PRHDT and CDR2 FYEKMQ (reference sequence). The CDR3 loop spans 15 amino acids. With V trimmed by 4 bases and J by 3 bases, 8 bases remained unmatched.

The V and J genes are TRBV6-6 and TRBJ1-2; 7 bases line up with TRBD1. After removal of 6 bases from V and 4 bases from J, the junction contained 5 bases not matched to a gene. The CDR3 runs 13 residues. Germline CDR1 is MNHNY and CDR2 is SVGAGI (reference sequence). CDR3 sequence reads: CASSADRAYGYTF. The CDR3 DNA is TGTGCCAGCAGCGCAGACAGGGCCTATGGCTACACCTTC.

The genes are TRBV3-1 (or the pseudogene TRBV3-2) and TRBJ2-4, with D possibly being TRBD1 (5 bases). The CDR3 has 17 amino acids. The germline V and J ends were trimmed by 2 bases and 0 bases, with 14 bases remaining between them. Germline values: CDR1 LGHDT, CDR2 YNNKEL (reference sequence). CDR3 nucleotides: TGTGCCAGCAGCCAATCCCGGACACGCCTAGCCAAAAACATTCAGTACTTC. It is translated as CASSQSRTRLAKNIQYF.

The chain joins TRBV5-1 to TRBJ2-3; 8 positions match TRBD1. This CDR3 has 15 amino acids. Looked up from germline, CDR1 is SGHRS and CDR2 is YFSETQ. Germline trimming cut 4 bases from V and 0 bases from J; bases unmatched to any gene: 4. As DNA, the CDR3 is TGCGCCAGCAGCGGCCAGGGGGCTAGCACAGATACGCAGTATTTT. Encoded protein: CASSGQGASTDTQYF.

The CDR3 loop reads CAISLGLGGTDTQYF. CDR3 in DNA: TGTGCCATCAGCCTCGGACTAGGGGGCACAGATACGCAGTATTTT. The rearrangement links TRBV10-3 to TRBJ2-3; 7 nucleotides line up with TRBD2. The CDR3 length is 15 residues. V gave up 6 bases and J gave up 1 base; unmatched junction bases: 7. Germline-derived CDR1 and CDR2 are ENHRY and SYGVKD.

This clone was recorded once. The chain uses TRBV3-1 (or the pseudogene TRBV3-2) and TRBJ1-1; D is unclear. Per germline, CDR1 LGHDT and CDR2 YNNKEL (reference sequence). The CDR3 runs 13 residues. The V end lost 4 bases, the J end lost 12 bases, and 18 bases lay between the germline ends. Here the CDR3 DNA reads TGTGCCAGCAGCCCCCGGTCACGGGTGGATACTTTCTTT. Amino acid sequence: CASSPRSRVDTFF.

V is TRBV5-1 and J is TRBJ2-1; 7 bases are a match to TRBD2. The CDR3 covers 15 residues. The V and J ends lost 1 base and 7 bases, in that order; junction bases with no gene match: 8. Germline loops: CDR1 SGHRS, CDR2 YFSETQ. For the CDR3, the DNA is TGCGCCAGCAGCTTGACCCGCGGGAGTGGAAATGAGCAGTTCTTC. Translation gives CASSLTRGSGNEQFF.

In this sample, this clone turned up a few times. J is TRBJ2-5 and V is TRBV11-3; 13 nucleotides line up with TRBD2. V was pared by 5 bases and J by 5 bases, with 2 bases of the junction left unmatched. The length of the CDR3 is 14 residues. From germline, CDR1 is SGHNT and CDR2 YENEEA. The CDR3 here is CASSTGLAGETQYF. The CDR3 bases are TGTGCCAGCAGCACGGGACTAGCGGGGGAGACCCAGTACTTC.

This CDR3 is CASSEGSGTYNEQFF. In DNA, the CDR3 is TGTGCCAGCAGCGAGGGAAGCGGGACCTACAATGAGCAGTTCTTC. The V gene is TRBV11-3, the J gene TRBJ2-1; 7 bases line up with TRBD2. The CDR3 spans 15 residues. Germline loops: CDR1 SGHNT, CDR2 YENEEA. With 5 bases clipped from V and 2 bases from J, the junction kept 6 bases outside the gene matches. Full variable domain (missing parts from reference TRBV11-3 and TRBJ2-1): EAGVVQSPRYKIIEKKQPVAFWCNPISGHNTLYWYLQNLGQGPELLIRYENEEAVDDSQLPKDRFSAERLKGVDSTLKIQPAELGDSAVYLCASSEGSGTYNEQFFGPGTRLTVL.

This sequence joins TRBV3-1 (or the pseudogene TRBV3-2) and TRBJ2-1; D is perhaps TRBD2 (6 bases). CDR3 size: 14 residues. Looked up from germline, CDR1 is LGHDT and CDR2 is YNNKEL (reference sequence). V lost 2 bases and J lost 7, with 12 bases in between. The CDR3 region has the DNA TGTGCCAGCAGCCAAAGACTAGATCTTAATGAGCAGTTCTTC. The encoded protein is CASSQRLDLNEQFF.

This chain uses TRBV28 with TRBJ1-2, with 7 bases matching TRBD1. CDR3 length: 14 amino acids. Trimming removed 2 bases from V and 2 bases from J; junction bases left unmatched: 2. The V gene's germline CDR1 is MDHEN and CDR2 SYDVKM. The CDR3 reads CASSLGRGNYGYTF. CDR3 sequence (DNA): TGTGCCAGCAGTTTAGGCAGGGGGAACTATGGCTACACCTTC.

V and J are TRBV19 and TRBJ1-3; TRBD1 matches at 7 bases. The germline gives CDR1 LNHDA, CDR2 SQIVND (reference sequence). The CDR3 runs 16 residues. V was clipped by 6 bases and J by 0 bases; unmatched bases: 8. This CDR3 reads CASSGTDFHSGNTIYF. Written as DNA, the CDR3 is TGTGCCAGTAGCGGGACAGATTTTCACTCTGGAAACACCATATATTTT.

The rearrangement uses TRBV6-2 or TRBV6-3 and TRBJ1-6; possibly TRBD1 for D (5 bases). CDR1 and CDR2 from the germline V gene are MNHEY and SVGEGT. The CDR3 covers 19 residues. Trimming left V 2 bases short and J 0 bases short, with 17 bases between. CDR3 in DNA: TGTGCCAGCAGTTACGACGGGCCGGGGGGTAGCTCCTATAATTCACCCCTCCACTTT. Translation: CASSYDGPGGSSYNSPLHF.

CDR3 loop: CASRSGTGAIPYYNEQFF. The CDR3 DNA is TGTGCCAGCAGGAGTGGGACAGGGGCTATCCCTTATTACAATGAGCAGTTCTTC. V usage is TRBV28 and J usage is TRBJ2-1; 10 bases fit TRBD1. V shed 6 bases and J 4 bases; nucleotides not matched to a gene: 15. CDR1 and CDR2 (germline): MDHEN, SYDVKM. This CDR3 is built from 18 residues.

This chain connects TRBV2 to TRBJ2-2, with 7 bases aligning to TRBD1. With 3 bases clipped from V and 4 bases from J, the junction kept 5 bases outside the gene matches. In germline, CDR1 is SNHLY, CDR2 FYNNEI. The CDR3 consists of 15 residues. CDR3 in DNA: TGTGCCAGCAGTGATATGAGGACAGGCACCGGGGAGCTGTTTTTT. Its translation: CASSDMRTGTGELFF.

This clone was recorded a few times. This rearrangement joins TRBV6-5 to TRBJ2-7; 9 bases are a match to TRBD1. Germline V gene data show CDR1 as MNHEY and CDR2 as SVGAGI. V shed 6 bases and J 1 base; nucleotides not matched to a gene: 4. This CDR3 comprises 14 residues. The CDR3, as DNA: TGTGCCAGCAGGGGGGACAGGGTATCCTACGAGCAGTACTTC. Translation: CASRGDRVSYEQYF.

This sequence joins TRBV19 and TRBJ1-3; D is undetermined. Trimming took 9 bases from V and 3 from J, leaving 18 bases between them. CDR3 size: 15 residues. Germline V lookup: CDR1 LNHDA, CDR2 SQIVND (reference sequence). CDR3 sequence reads: CASSPAVGGGNTIYF. The CDR3 DNA reads TGTGCCAGCAGTCCCGCCGTGGGAGGTGGAAACACCATATATTTT.

The chain links TRBV5-1 to TRBJ1-3; possible D gene TRBD1, 6 bases. The CDR3 length is 16 residues. The germline V gene has CDR1 SGHRS and CDR2 YFSETQ. The germline V and J ends were trimmed by 0 bases and 4 bases, with 14 bases remaining between them. This CDR3 reads CASSLAPGTSGNTIYF. Here the CDR3 DNA reads TGCGCCAGCAGCTTGGCCCCCGGGACATCCGGAAACACCATATATTTT.

The chain joins TRBV18 to TRBJ1-2; 10 bases match TRBD1. Losses at the gene ends were 2 bases for V and 7 bases for J; bases not matched to a gene: 13. Looked up from germline, CDR1 is KGHSH and CDR2 is LQKENI. The CDR3 has 17 amino acids. The CDR3 here is CASSPKGTGDLLAGYTF. CDR3 sequence (DNA): TGTGCCAGCTCACCAAAGGGGACAGGGGACCTTCTTGCTGGCTACACCTTC. Combining the CDR3 with reference TRBV18 and TRBJ1-2 gives the whole variable domain NAGVMQNPRHLVRRRGQEARLRCSPMKGHSHVYWYRQLPEEGLKFMVYLQKENIIDESGMPKERFSAEFPKEGPSILRIQQVVRGDSAAYFCASSPKGTGDLLAGYTFGSGTRLTVV.